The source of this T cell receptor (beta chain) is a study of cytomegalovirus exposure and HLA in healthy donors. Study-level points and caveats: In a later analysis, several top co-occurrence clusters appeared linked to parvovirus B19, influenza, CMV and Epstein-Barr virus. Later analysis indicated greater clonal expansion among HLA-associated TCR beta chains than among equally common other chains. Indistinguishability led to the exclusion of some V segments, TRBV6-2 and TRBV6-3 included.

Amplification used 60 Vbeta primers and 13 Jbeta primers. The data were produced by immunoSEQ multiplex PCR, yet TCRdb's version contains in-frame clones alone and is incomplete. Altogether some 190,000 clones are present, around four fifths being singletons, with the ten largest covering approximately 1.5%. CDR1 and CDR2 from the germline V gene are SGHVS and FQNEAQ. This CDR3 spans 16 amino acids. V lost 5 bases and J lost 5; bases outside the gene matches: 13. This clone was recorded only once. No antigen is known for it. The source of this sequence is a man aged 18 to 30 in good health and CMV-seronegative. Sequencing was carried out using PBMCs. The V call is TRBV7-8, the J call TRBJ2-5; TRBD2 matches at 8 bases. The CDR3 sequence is CASSPDGGAWLETQYF. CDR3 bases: TGTGCCAGCAGCCCCGACGGGGGGGCGTGGTTGGAGACCCAGTACTTC.